This TCR beta chain was captured by sequencing in a study of blood T cell repertoires in COVID-19. The germline CDR1 and CDR2 sequences are WNHNN and SYGVQD (reference sequence). CDR3 size: 13 residues. Trimming took off 2 bases at V and 6 bases at J, with 5 bases between the two ends. Methods used by the authors: Amplifying reference gene primers gave estimates of nucleated cell counts. Profiled with immunoSEQ multiplex PCR; TCRdb holds only in-frame clones, not every one. The DNA gave D and trimming, while V, J and clone size come from that table. The table shows about 400,000 clones, with around 86% occurring only once.

The TCR was taken from a woman aged 25 to 39 with active or convalescent COVID-19. The sequenced sample consisted of peripheral blood. This sequence joins TRBV10-1 and TRBJ1-6; D is possibly TRBD1 (5 bases). CDR3 bases: TGCGCCAGCAGTGAGAGGGGTAATTCACCCCTCCACTTT. It translates to CASSERGNSPLHF.